A selection of T cell receptor beta chains follows, all from one sample in a study of regulatory and conventional T cells in RAG deficiency. Repertoires were generated with immunoSEQ multiplex PCR, while TCRdb's copy carries only in-frame clones and drops some. The sample yields approximately 35,000 clones, approximately 80% seen once. The sample also formed part of further work on regulatory T cells.

The specimen sequenced was CD4+ effector T cells sorted from blood. These receptors came from a human donor in good health. Each CDR3 is given with its conserved first and last residue. D genes are given only for firm matches. Clone size is shown for a subset of rows, as once, few, many or a class of expanded clone.

-	TRBV19	-	TRBJ2-1	CASRIEDNEQFF	TGTGCCAGTAGAATCGAGGACAATGAGCAGTTCTTC
TRBD1	TRBV5-6	-	TRBJ2-2	CASSLGPGGATGELFF	TGTGCCAGCAGCTTGGGGCCAGGGGGCGCGACCGGGGAGCTGTTTTTT
-	TRBV5-4	-	TRBJ1-2	CASSLRRRRYGYTF	TGTGCCAGCAGCTTGAGGAGGAGGAGGTATGGCTACACCTTC
-	TRBV5-1	-	TRBJ1-2	CASSPRLGADYGYTF	TGCGCCAGCAGCCCCCGGCTCGGGGCGGACTATGGCTACACCTTC
-	TRBV5-1	-	TRBJ2-3	CASSLESDTQYF	TGCGCCAGCAGCTTGGAGTCAGATACGCAGTATTTT
-	TRBV9	few	TRBJ1-2	CASSADPGQPYGYTF	TGTGCCAGCAGCGCCGACCCGGGCCAACCCTATGGCTACACCTTC
-	TRBV19	-	TRBJ1-2	CASSIRYLGGHDGYTF	TGTGCCAGTAGTATACGGTACCTGGGGGGACACGATGGCTACACCTTC
-	TRBV21-1	-	TRBJ1-1	CASSASGTVNTEAFF	TGTGCCAGCAGCGCCTCAGGGACTGTGAACACTGAAGCTTTCTTT
-	TRBV5-6	few	TRBJ1-2	CASSGLTGVLAYTF	TGTGCCAGCAGCGGGTTGACAGGCGTATTAGCCTACACCTTC
-	TRBV18	-	TRBJ1-5	CASSPQGRDQPQHF	TGTGCCAGCTCACCGCAGGGGCGCGACCAGCCCCAGCATTTT
TRBD2	TRBV19	-	TRBJ2-7	CASSIERGGEQYF	TGTGCCAGTAGTATCGAGCGGGGGGGCGAGCAGTACTTC
-	TRBV5-6	-	TRBJ2-7	CASSLWLFGDPYEQYF	TGTGCCAGCAGCTTGTGGTTGTTTGGAGACCCCTACGAGCAGTACTTC
-	TRBV2	once	TRBJ2-2	CASSEARDTGELFF	TGTGCCAGCAGTGAAGCCAGGGATACCGGGGAGCTGTTTTTT